The 27 T cell receptor beta chains given below trace back to one sample, sequenced in a study of T cells after yellow fever vaccination. TCRdb used MiXCR to reprocess the 5' RACE reads, holding one entry per CDR3 protein. This sample has about 340,000 distinct CDR3 sequences; 8.7% occur once, and the top ten carry approximately 19%. Sequences were derived from PBMCs, sampled on the day of the first yellow fever vaccination. These receptors were obtained from a man aged 18 to 29 who received the YFV17D yellow fever vaccine.

This chain joins TRBV4-2 and TRBJ2-1; 9 nucleotides agree with TRBD2. J gave up 7 bases and V 4 bases, and 14 bases lay outside the gene matches. The length of the CDR3 is 17 residues. Germline V gives CDR1 LGHNA, CDR2 YNFKEQ. The CDR3 here is CASSLRVAGGGENEQFF. CDR3 nucleotide sequence: TGTGCCAGCAGCCTCCGGGTAGCGGGCGGGGGGGAAAATGAGCAGTTCTTC.

This clonotype appeared a few times. The chain employs TRBV7-8 and TRBJ2-7; unclear D gene. Germline CDR1 SGHVS, CDR2 FQNEAQ. The CDR3 loop spans 13 amino acids. V was cut by 3 bases and J by 6 bases, with 12 bases left in between. CDR3 in DNA: TGTGCCAGCAGCTTCCCGAAACGGAGCGAGCAGTACTTC. Protein sequence: CASSFPKRSEQYF.

This clonotype was counted between two and nine times. V usage is TRBV11-3 and J usage is TRBJ2-2; D not resolved. The CDR3 loop spans 17 amino acids. V dropped 1 base and J dropped 2 bases, with 14 bases sitting between them. Germline values: CDR1 SGHNT, CDR2 YENEEA. The CDR3 nucleotides are TGTGCCAGCAGCTTAGGGCGTCCCGGGCCCAACACCGGGGAGCTGTTTTTT. It yields the protein CASSLGRPGPNTGELFF.

The chain recombines TRBV28 with TRBJ1-1; 9 bases line up with TRBD1. Germline trimming cut 3 bases from V and 4 bases from J; bases unmatched to any gene: 6. The CDR3 consists of 15 residues. CDR1 and CDR2 from the germline V gene are MDHEN and SYDVKM. CDR3: CASSFSRTGATEAFF. DNA for the CDR3: TGTGCCAGCAGTTTTTCCCGGACAGGGGCCACTGAAGCTTTCTTT.

J is TRBJ2-1 and V is TRBV2; 11 nucleotides line up with TRBD2. V shed 8 bases and J 4 bases; nucleotides not matched to a gene: 4. CDR3 length: 14 residues. In germline, CDR1 is SNHLY, CDR2 FYNNEI. CDR3 DNA sequence: TGTGCCAGCTTTGGGACTAGCGGTTACAATGAGCAGTTCTTC. Translation: CASFGTSGYNEQFF.

As concerns this clonotype: Its ends do not fully match the called genes, so a read error is possible. This sequence joins TRBV25-1 and TRBJ2-5; 7 bases align to TRBD1. Germline CDR1 MGHDK, CDR2 SYGVNS. The CDR3 length is 15 residues. The CDR3 is CASSDGATGQDTQYF. CDR3 DNA sequence: TGTGCCAGCAGTGATGGTGCGACAGGGCAAGATACCCAGTACTTC.

This clonotype was detected a few times. The chain joins TRBV20-1 to TRBJ1-1; D gene uncertain. The germline V and J ends were trimmed by 0 bases and 5 bases, with 13 bases remaining between them. The V gene's germline CDR1 is DFQATT and CDR2 SNEGSKA (reference sequence). This CDR3 is 14 amino acids long. CDR3 sequence: CSARDPKALTEAFF. CDR3 in DNA: TGCAGTGCTAGAGACCCGAAAGCGTTAACTGAAGCTTTCTTT.

This clonotype has a count of ten or more. The rearrangement joins TRBV20-1 to TRBJ2-5, with D uncertain. With 5 bases removed from V and 4 bases from J, the gap between germline ends came to 17 bases. Germline-derived CDR1 and CDR2 are DFQATT and SNEGSKA (reference sequence). The CDR3 has 14 amino acids. The CDR3 DNA follows: TGCAGTGCTCCCCGGCCAAGTCCTGGAGAGACCCAGTACTTC. Translating it yields CSAPRPSPGETQYF.

This clonotype has just a few counts. The J gene is TRBJ2-3, the V gene TRBV4-2; D perhaps matches TRBD2 (6 bases). Germline loops: CDR1 LGHNA, CDR2 YNFKEQ. V lost 1 base to trimming and J lost 5 bases, with 16 bases between them. This CDR3 region has 16 residues. This CDR3 is CASSQGEASEEDTQYF. The DNA of the CDR3 is TGTGCCAGCAGCCAAGGGGAGGCTAGCGAGGAAGATACGCAGTATTTT.

The chain carries TRBV29-1 and TRBJ1-2, with D possibly TRBD1 on 5 matching bases. The CDR3 totals 14 residues. The V end lost 1 base, the J end lost 6 bases, and 15 bases lay between the germline ends. CDR1 and CDR2 (germline): SQVTM, ANQGSEA. The CDR3 DNA follows: TGCAGCGTTGAAGTTCGTAACAGGCTCCATGGCTACACCTTC. As protein: CSVEVRNRLHGYTF.

CDR3 sequence (DNA): TGTGCCAGCAACTTGGCGGGTGCCAAAAACATTCAGTACTTC. This gives the protein CASNLAGAKNIQYF. V usage is TRBV28 and J usage is TRBJ2-4; TRBD2 is a possible D gene (5 bases). V was cut by 7 bases and J by 1 base, with 11 bases left in between. CDR1 and CDR2 (germline): MDHEN, SYDVKM. The CDR3 covers 14 residues.

This clonotype has a count of ten or more. The J gene is TRBJ2-1, the V gene TRBV5-1; TRBD1 might be the D (6 bases). The CDR3 sequence is 16 residues long. V was trimmed by 4 bases and J by 4 bases, leaving 18 bases between them. Germline CDR1 reads SGHRS; CDR2 reads YFSETQ. CDR3 in amino acids: CASSQDPGHGYNEQFF. CDR3 nucleotides: TGCGCCAGCAGCCAGGATCCGGGACATGGGTACAATGAGCAGTTCTTC.

In this sample, this clonotype turned up a few times. This chain joins TRBV12-3 or TRBV12-4 and TRBJ2-3; D is perhaps TRBD2 (6 bases). The length of the CDR3 is 15 residues. V lost 3 bases and J lost 2, with 12 bases in between. Here the CDR3 reads CASSLRGGNTDTQYF. The DNA for the CDR3 is TGTGCCAGCAGTTTGAGAGGCGGGAACACAGATACGCAGTATTTT.

This clonotype turned up a few times. The chain uses TRBV6-2 or TRBV6-3 and TRBJ2-7, with D perhaps matching TRBD2 (6 bases). Trimming cost V 6 bases and J 3 bases, with 12 bases left between them. CDR1 and CDR2 (germline): MNHEY, SVGEGT. CDR3 length equals 13 residues. This CDR3 reads CASRGLDFYEQYF. The CDR3 DNA reads TGTGCCAGCAGGGGACTCGATTTCTACGAGCAGTACTTC.

This clonotype was observed a few times. The chain links TRBV7-9 to TRBJ2-1, with 12 bases lining up with TRBD1. CDR1 and CDR2 from the germline V gene are SEHNR and FQNEAQ (reference sequence). V shed 6 bases, J shed 9 bases, and the junction held 9 bases outside the gene matches. The CDR3 has 15 residues. The CDR3 nucleotides read TGTGCCAGCAGTACCCAGGGACAGGGGGCCCCTGAGCAGTTCTTC. This sequence encodes CASSTQGQGAPEQFF. The full variable domain, its missing parts supplied by reference TRBV7-9 and TRBJ2-1, is DTGVSQNPRHKITKRGQNVTFRCDPISEHNRLYWYRQTLGQGPEFLTYFQNEAQLEKSRLLSDRFSAERPKGSFSTLEIQRTEQGDSAMYLCASSTQGQGAPEQFFGPGTRLTVL.

V is TRBV3-1 and J is TRBJ2-5, with a possible D match to TRBD2 (7 bases). This CDR3 comprises 16 residues. The V gene's germline CDR1 is LGHDT and CDR2 YNNKEL (reference sequence). V was cut by 2 bases and J by 5 bases, with 18 bases left in between. CDR3 nucleotides: TGTGCCAGCAGCCAACCTTGGGGGGGGGGCCATGAGACCCAGTACTTC. This encodes CASSQPWGGGHETQYF.

This clonotype was picked up a small number of times. The chain links TRBV20-1 to TRBJ2-4, with 10 bases matching TRBD1. CDR3 size: 13 residues. Trimming cost V 3 bases and J 9 bases; bases outside gene matches: 5. Germline CDR1 DFQATT, CDR2 SNEGSKA (reference sequence). The CDR3: CSARGTGAGIQYF. CDR3 coding DNA: TGCAGTGCTAGGGGGACAGGGGCAGGCATTCAGTACTTC.

This clonotype occurred many times. This rearrangement joins TRBV19 to TRBJ2-1; 7 nucleotides agree with TRBD2. The CDR3 has 15 amino acids. The ends lost 10 bases at V and 0 bases at J; junction bases unmatched: 9. Looked up from germline, CDR1 is LNHDA and CDR2 is SQIVND (reference sequence). The CDR3 here is CATEAGVSSYNEQFF. CDR3 sequence (DNA): TGTGCCACTGAGGCGGGGGTTAGCTCCTACAATGAGCAGTTCTTC.

This clonotype was counted a few times. This chain connects TRBV7-2 to TRBJ2-3; 8 bases agree with TRBD1. CDR3 length: 15 residues. V was pared by 1 base and J by 5 bases, with 5 bases of the junction left unmatched. Per the germline V gene, CDR1 is SGHTA and CDR2 is FQGNSA. The CDR3 region is CASSLGQGAKDTQYF. The CDR3 nucleotides are TGTGCCAGCAGCTTAGGGCAGGGGGCTAAAGATACGCAGTATTTT.

There are a few counts of this clonotype. The rearrangement uses TRBV7-6 and TRBJ1-1; 9 bases are a match to TRBD1. Trimming cost V 5 bases and J 5 bases; bases outside gene matches: 6. Germline loops: CDR1 SGHVS, CDR2 FNYEAQ. The CDR3 totals 14 residues. The CDR3 DNA is TGTGCCAGCAGCCGCACAGGGGGCTATACTGAAGCTTTCTTT. Protein sequence: CASSRTGGYTEAFF. Supplemented by reference TRBV7-6 and TRBJ1-1, the full variable domain reads GAGVSQSPRYKVTKRGQDVALRCDPISGHVSLYWYRQALGQGPEFLTYFNYEAQQDKSGLPNDRFSAERPEGSISTLTIQRTEQRDSAMYRCASSRTGGYTEAFFGQGTRLTVV.

The gene calls are TRBV6-2 or TRBV6-3 and TRBJ1-6; D remains ambiguous. Looked up from germline, CDR1 is MNHEY and CDR2 is SVGEGT. The CDR3 spans 15 residues. V was pared by 4 bases and J by 5 bases, with 12 bases between. The CDR3 sequence is CASSWTRPDNSPLHF. Written as DNA, the CDR3 is TGTGCCAGCAGTTGGACGCGCCCAGATAATTCACCCCTCCACTTT.

This clonotype was seen a handful of times. The chain joins TRBV19 to TRBJ1-1; TRBD1 matches 7 bases. V was clipped by 6 bases and J by 4 bases; unmatched bases: 8. Germline loops: CDR1 LNHDA, CDR2 SQIVND (reference sequence). The CDR3 spans 14 residues. Here the CDR3 reads CASSTGGGGTEAFF. In DNA, the CDR3 is TGTGCCAGTAGCACCGGAGGGGGCGGCACTGAAGCTTTCTTT.

This chain uses TRBV25-1 with TRBJ2-7; D is tentatively TRBD1 or TRBD2 (5 bases each). The CDR3 contains 12 residues. V lost 4 bases and J 8 bases, leaving 12 bases between the germline ends. Germline V gene data show CDR1 as MGHDK and CDR2 as SYGVNS. The CDR3 DNA reads TGTGCCAGCAGTGCCCCCGAGGGACAGCAGTACTTC. Translating it yields CASSAPEGQQYF.

This clonotype appeared a single time. CDR3 coding DNA: TGTGCCAGCAGTTTCCTCAGGGGGAGTGAGCAGTTCTTC. This sequence encodes CASSFLRGSEQFF. The chain employs TRBV27 and TRBJ2-1; TRBD1 aligns across 7 bases. The CDR3 is 13 residues long. Per germline, CDR1 MNHEY and CDR2 SMNVEV (reference sequence). The V gene end was trimmed by 3 bases and the J gene end by 9 bases; junction bases not matched to a gene: 5.

This clonotype has ten or more counts. The chain is built from TRBV12-3 or TRBV12-4 and TRBJ2-5; possibly TRBD1 or TRBD2 for D (5 bases each). Trimming removed 5 bases from V and 4 bases from J, with 17 bases in between. CDR3 length: 15 residues. The CDR3 DNA is TGTGCCAGCAGTCGAACCGGGACCCAAGGAGAGACCCAGTACTTC. Its translation: CASSRTGTQGETQYF.

This clonotype has ten or more counts. V is TRBV6-5 and J is TRBJ2-5; 11 bases are a match to TRBD2. With 0 bases clipped from V and 3 bases from J, the junction kept 9 bases outside the gene matches. This CDR3 comprises 18 residues. Looked up from germline, CDR1 is MNHEY and CDR2 is SVGAGI. CDR3 amino acids: CASSYSQLAGDPEETQYF. CDR3 nucleotides: TGTGCCAGCAGTTACTCGCAACTAGCGGGGGACCCCGAAGAGACCCAGTACTTC.

The chain links TRBV12-3 or TRBV12-4 to TRBJ2-5, with 7 nucleotides matching TRBD2. This CDR3 spans 14 amino acids. With V trimmed by 6 bases and J by 4 bases, 8 bases remained unmatched. The CDR3 loop reads CASSGDYETETQYF. CDR3 in DNA: TGTGCCAGCAGCGGGGACTACGAAACAGAGACCCAGTACTTC.